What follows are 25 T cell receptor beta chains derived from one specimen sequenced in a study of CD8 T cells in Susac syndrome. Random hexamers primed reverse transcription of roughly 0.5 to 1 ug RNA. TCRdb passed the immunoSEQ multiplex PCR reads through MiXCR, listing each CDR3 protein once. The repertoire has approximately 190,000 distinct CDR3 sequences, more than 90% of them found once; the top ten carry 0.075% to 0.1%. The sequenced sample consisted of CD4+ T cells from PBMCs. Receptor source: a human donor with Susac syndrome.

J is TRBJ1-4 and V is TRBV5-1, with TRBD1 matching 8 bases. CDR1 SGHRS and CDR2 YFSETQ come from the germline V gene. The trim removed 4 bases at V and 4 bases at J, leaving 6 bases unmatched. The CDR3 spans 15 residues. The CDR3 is CASSPRTGRNEKLFF. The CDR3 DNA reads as TGCGCCAGCAGCCCTCGGACAGGGCGTAATGAAAAACTGTTTTTT.

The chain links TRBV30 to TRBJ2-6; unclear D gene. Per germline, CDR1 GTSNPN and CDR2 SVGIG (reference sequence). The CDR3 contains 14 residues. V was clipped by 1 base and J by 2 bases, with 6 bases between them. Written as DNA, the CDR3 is TGTGCCTGGAGTGGTGTAGCTGGGGCCAACGTCCTGACTTTC. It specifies CAWSGVAGANVLTF.

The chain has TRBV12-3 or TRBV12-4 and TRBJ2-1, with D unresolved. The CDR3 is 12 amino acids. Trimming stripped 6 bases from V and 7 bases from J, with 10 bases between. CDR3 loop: CASSRARNEQFF. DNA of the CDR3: TGTGCCAGCAGCCGGGCAAGGAATGAGCAGTTCTTC.

Here the CDR3 reads CASSPHDSQETQYF. The CDR3, as DNA: TGCGCCAGCAGCCCACATGACAGCCAAGAGACCCAGTACTTC. V and J are TRBV5-1 and TRBJ2-5; tentative D call: TRBD1 (5 bases). Germline V gene lookup returns CDR1 SGHRS and CDR2 YFSETQ. The V end was cut by 4 bases, the J end by 1 base, with 11 bases between. This CDR3 is 14 amino acids long.

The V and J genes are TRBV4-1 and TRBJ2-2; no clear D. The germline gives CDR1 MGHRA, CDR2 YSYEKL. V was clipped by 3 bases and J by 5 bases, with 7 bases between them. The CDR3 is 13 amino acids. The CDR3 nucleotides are TGCGCCAGCAGCCACCTGTTAACCGGGGAGCTGTTTTTT. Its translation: CASSHLLTGELFF.

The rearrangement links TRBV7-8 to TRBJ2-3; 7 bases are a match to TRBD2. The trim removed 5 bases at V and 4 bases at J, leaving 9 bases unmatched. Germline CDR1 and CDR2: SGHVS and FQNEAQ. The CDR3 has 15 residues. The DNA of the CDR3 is TGTGCCAGCAGCCTCTCTGGGGGGGTCCCAGATACGCAGTATTTT. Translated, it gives CASSLSGGVPDTQYF. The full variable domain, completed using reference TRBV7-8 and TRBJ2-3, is GAGVSQSPRYKVAKRGQDVALRCDPISGHVSLFWYQQALGQGPEFLTYFQNEAQLDKSGLPSDRFFAERPEGSVSTLKIQRTQQEDSAVYLCASSLSGGVPDTQYFGPGTRLTVL.

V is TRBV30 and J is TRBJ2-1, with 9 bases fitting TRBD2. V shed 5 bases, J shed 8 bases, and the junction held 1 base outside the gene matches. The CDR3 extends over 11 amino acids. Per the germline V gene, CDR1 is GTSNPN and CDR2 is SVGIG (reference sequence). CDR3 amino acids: CAWGTSHEQFF. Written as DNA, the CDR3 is TGTGCCTGGGGGACTAGCCATGAGCAGTTCTTC.

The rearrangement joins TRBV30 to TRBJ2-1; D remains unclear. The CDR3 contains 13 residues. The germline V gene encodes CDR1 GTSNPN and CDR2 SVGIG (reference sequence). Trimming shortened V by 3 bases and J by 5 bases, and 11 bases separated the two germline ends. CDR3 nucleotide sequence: TGTGCCTGGAGAGGACGAGGCGACAATGAGCAGTTCTTC. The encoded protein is CAWRGRGDNEQFF.

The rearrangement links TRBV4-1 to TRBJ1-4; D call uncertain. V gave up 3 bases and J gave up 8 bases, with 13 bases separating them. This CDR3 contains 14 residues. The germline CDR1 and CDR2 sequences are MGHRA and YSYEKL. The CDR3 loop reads CASSHSNAREKLFF. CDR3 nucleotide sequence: TGCGCCAGCAGCCATTCAAACGCTCGGGAAAAACTGTTTTTT.

The CDR3 reads CASSSIGQGGSPLHF. In DNA form, the CDR3 reads TGTGCCAGCAGCTCCATTGGACAGGGGGGGTCACCCCTCCACTTT. The chain uses TRBV7-2 and TRBJ1-6; 10 nucleotides line up with TRBD1. J was trimmed by 10 bases and V by 4 bases; bases with no gene match: 7. The CDR3 loop spans 15 amino acids. Germline-derived CDR1 and CDR2 are SGHTA and FQGNSA. Variable domain in full (rest from reference TRBV7-2 and TRBJ1-6): GAGVSQSPSNKVTEKGKDVELRCDPISGHTALYWYRQSLGQGLEFLIYFQGNSAPDKSGLPSDRFSAERTGGSVSTLTIQRTQQEDSAVYLCASSSIGQGGSPLHFGNGTRLTVT.

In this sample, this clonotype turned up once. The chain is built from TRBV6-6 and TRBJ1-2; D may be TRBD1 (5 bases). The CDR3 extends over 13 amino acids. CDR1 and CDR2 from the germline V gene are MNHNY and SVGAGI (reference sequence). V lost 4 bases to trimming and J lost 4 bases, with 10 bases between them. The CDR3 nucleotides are TGTGCCAGCAGTTCCGGGGCTCGCTATGGCTACACCTTC. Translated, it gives CASSSGARYGYTF.

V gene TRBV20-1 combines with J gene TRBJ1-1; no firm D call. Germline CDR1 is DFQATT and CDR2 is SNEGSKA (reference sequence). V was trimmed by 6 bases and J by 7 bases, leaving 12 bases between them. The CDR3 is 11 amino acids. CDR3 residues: CSANLGSEAFF. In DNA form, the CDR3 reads TGCAGTGCCAACCTGGGAAGTGAAGCTTTCTTT.

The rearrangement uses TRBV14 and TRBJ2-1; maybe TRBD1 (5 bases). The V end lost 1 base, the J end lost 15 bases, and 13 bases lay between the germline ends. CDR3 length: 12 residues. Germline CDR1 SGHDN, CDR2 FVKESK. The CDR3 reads CASSQVQGGLFF. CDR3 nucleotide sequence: TGTGCCAGCAGCCAAGTGCAGGGTGGTCTGTTCTTC.

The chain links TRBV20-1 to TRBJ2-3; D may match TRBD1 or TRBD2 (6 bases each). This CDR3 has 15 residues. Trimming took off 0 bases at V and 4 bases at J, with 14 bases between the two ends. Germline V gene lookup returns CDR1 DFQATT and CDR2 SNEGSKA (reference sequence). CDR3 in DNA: TGCAGTGCTAGAGATGTTTCGGGGGCCTCAGATACGCAGTATTTT. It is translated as CSARDVSGASDTQYF.

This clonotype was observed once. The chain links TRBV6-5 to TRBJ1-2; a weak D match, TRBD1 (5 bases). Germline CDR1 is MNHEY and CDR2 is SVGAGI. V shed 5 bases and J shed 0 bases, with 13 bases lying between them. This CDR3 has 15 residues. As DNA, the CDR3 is TGTGCCAGCAGTCGACAGCCCGGGGCTAACTATGGCTACACCTTC. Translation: CASSRQPGANYGYTF.

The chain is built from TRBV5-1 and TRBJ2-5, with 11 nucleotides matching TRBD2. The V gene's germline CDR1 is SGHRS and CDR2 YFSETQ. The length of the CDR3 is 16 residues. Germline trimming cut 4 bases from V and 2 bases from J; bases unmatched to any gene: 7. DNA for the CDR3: TGCGCCAGCAGCACGCGGACTAGCGGGCGACAAGAGACCCAGTACTTC. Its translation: CASSTRTSGRQETQYF. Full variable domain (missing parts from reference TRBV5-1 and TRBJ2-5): KAGVTQTPRYLIKTRGQQVTLSCSPISGHRSVSWYQQTPGQGLQFLFEYFSETQRNKGNFPGRFSGRQFSNSRSEMNVSTLELGDSALYLCASSTRTSGRQETQYFGPGTRLLVL.

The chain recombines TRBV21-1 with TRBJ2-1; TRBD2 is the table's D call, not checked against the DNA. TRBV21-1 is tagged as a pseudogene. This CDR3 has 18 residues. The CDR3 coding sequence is TGTGCCAGCAGCAAATCATCCAGACGGAGGTTCCCCTACAATGAGCAGTTCTTC. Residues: CASSKSSRRRFPYNEQFF.

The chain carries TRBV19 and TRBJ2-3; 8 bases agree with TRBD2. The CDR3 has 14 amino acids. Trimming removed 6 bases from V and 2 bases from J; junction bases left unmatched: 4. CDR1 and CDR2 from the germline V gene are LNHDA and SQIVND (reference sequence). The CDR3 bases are TGTGCCAGTAGCACTAGCGGAGTCACAGATACGCAGTATTTT. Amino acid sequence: CASSTSGVTDTQYF. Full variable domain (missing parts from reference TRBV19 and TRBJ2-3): DGGITQSPKYLFRKEGQNVTLSCEQNLNHDAMYWYRQDPGQGLRLIYYSQIVNDFQKGDIAEGYSVSREKKESFPLTVTSAQKNPTAFYLCASSTSGVTDTQYFGPGTRLTVL.

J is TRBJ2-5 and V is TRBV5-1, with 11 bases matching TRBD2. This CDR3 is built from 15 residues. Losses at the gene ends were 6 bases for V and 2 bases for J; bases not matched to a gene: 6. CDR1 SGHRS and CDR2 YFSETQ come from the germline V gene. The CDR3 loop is CASTVTSGGQETQYF. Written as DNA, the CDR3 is TGCGCCAGCACGGTAACTAGCGGGGGACAAGAGACCCAGTACTTC.

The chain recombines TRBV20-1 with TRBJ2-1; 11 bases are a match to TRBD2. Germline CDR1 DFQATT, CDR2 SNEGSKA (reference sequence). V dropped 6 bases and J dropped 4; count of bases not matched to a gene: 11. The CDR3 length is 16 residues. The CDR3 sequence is CSARRALAGGYNEQFF. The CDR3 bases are TGCAGTGCCCGCCGGGCCCTAGCGGGGGGATACAATGAGCAGTTCTTC.

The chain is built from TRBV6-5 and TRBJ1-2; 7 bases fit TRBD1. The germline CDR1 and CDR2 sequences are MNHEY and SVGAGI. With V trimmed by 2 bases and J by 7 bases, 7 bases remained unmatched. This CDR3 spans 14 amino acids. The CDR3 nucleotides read TGTGCCAGCAGTTACCGGCAGGGGGTGGGTGGCTACACCTTC. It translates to CASSYRQGVGGYTF.

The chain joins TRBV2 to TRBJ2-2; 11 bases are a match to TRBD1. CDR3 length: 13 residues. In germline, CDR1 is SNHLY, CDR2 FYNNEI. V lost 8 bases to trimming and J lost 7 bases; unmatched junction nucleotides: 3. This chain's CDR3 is CASWTGGDGELFF. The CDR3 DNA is TGTGCCAGCTGGACAGGGGGCGACGGGGAGCTGTTTTTT.

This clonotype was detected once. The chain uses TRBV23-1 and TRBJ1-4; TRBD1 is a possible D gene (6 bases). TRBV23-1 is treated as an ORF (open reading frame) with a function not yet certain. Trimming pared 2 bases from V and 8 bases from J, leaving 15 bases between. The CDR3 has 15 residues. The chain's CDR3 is CASSQEGGREEKLFF. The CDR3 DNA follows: TGCGCCAGCAGTCAAGAGGGGGGACGGGAAGAAAAACTGTTTTTT.

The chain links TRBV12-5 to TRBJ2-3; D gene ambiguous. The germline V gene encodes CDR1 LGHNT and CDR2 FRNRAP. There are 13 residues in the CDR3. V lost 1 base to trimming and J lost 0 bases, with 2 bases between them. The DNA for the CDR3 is TGTGCTAGTGGTTTGGACAGCACAGATACGCAGTATTTT. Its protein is CASGLDSTDTQYF.

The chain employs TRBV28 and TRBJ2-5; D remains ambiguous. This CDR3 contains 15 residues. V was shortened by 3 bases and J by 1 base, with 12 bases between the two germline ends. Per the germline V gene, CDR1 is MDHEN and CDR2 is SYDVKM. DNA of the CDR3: TGTGCCAGCAGTTTTAGTGTGGGCTTCCAAGAGACCCAGTACTTC. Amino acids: CASSFSVGFQETQYF.